Below, 5 T cell receptor beta chains from the same sample are listed, as sequenced in a study of blood T cell repertoires in COVID-19. Assay used: immunoSEQ multiplex PCR; TCRdb lists only in-frame clones, some missing. The sample consists of roughly 95,000 clones, about four fifths of them appearing once. Material: peripheral blood. These receptors were taken from an elderly man with acute or convalescent COVID-19.

The rearrangement joins TRBV28 to TRBJ2-1, with 9 positions matching TRBD2. Germline V gene data show CDR1 as MDHEN and CDR2 as SYDVKM. The CDR3 contains 16 residues. The V segment lost 4 bases and the J segment 7 bases; nucleotides outside the gene matches: 11. The CDR3 loop is CASSSLGGSGRNEQFF. In DNA, the CDR3 is TGTGCCAGCAGTTCACTCGGTGGTAGCGGGAGAAATGAGCAGTTCTTC.

The V and J genes are TRBV7-2 and TRBJ1-5; D ambiguous. CDR1 is SGHTA and CDR2 is FQGNSA in the germline V gene. This CDR3 comprises 15 residues. V was clipped by 0 bases and J by 4 bases, with 10 bases between them. CDR3 DNA sequence: TGTGCCAGCAGCTTAGCTGCACAGCCTAATCAGCCCCAGCATTTT. Translating it yields CASSLAAQPNQPQHF.

This clone occurred once. The genes are TRBV19 and TRBJ2-7; TRBD1 matches at 7 bases. With 5 bases clipped from V and 2 bases from J, the junction kept 9 bases outside the gene matches. The CDR3 is 15 amino acids. Per the germline V gene, CDR1 is LNHDA and CDR2 is SQIVND (reference sequence). The CDR3 here is CASSSQTGPTYEQYF. CDR3 bases: TGTGCCAGTAGTTCACAGACAGGGCCCACCTACGAGCAGTACTTC. Based on the CDR3 plus reference TRBV19 and TRBJ2-7, the full variable domain is DGGITQSPKYLFRKEGQNVTLSCEQNLNHDAMYWYRQDPGQGLRLIYYSQIVNDFQKGDIAEGYSVSREKKESFPLTVTSAQKNPTAFYLCASSSQTGPTYEQYFGPGTRLTVT.

This sequence joins TRBV1 and TRBJ2-3; the table's TRBD2 call for D was not verified on the DNA. TRBV1 is shown as a pseudogene. The CDR3 is 16 amino acids. The CDR3 protein is CTSSQDTRLAGDTQYF. The CDR3 DNA is TGCACCAGCAGCCAAGATACGAGGCTAGCGGGAGATACGCAGTATTTT.

As for this clone: Other DNA sequences in the same sample also yield this CDR3. The chain employs TRBV5-1 and TRBJ1-1; TRBD1 aligns across 7 bases. Trimming removed 4 bases from V and 0 bases from J; junction bases left unmatched: 6. Germline-derived CDR1 and CDR2 are SGHRS and YFSETQ. The length of the CDR3 is 15 residues. CDR3 in amino acids: CASSARQGMNTEAFF. Here the CDR3 DNA reads TGCGCCAGCAGCGCGAGACAGGGTATGAACACTGAAGCTTTCTTT.